This TCR beta chain was documented in a study of cytomegalovirus exposure and HLA in healthy donors. Concerning this clone: Antigen specificity is unknown.

With 60 Vbeta and 13 Jbeta primers, the PCR was carried out. Here immunoSEQ multiplex PCR was the method, and the copy in TCRdb shows in-frame clones only, minus some. The data contain under 150,000 clones, 70% to 85% of them singletons. The germline V and J ends were trimmed by 0 bases and 3 bases, with 9 bases remaining between them. CDR1 and CDR2 from the germline V gene are SGDLS and YYNGEE. CDR3 size: 14 residues. Findings and caveats of the study: Reported findings show TCR beta sequences accurately forecast HLA-A and HLA-B alleles in most subjects.

The sample was PBMCs. The clonotype was recovered from a boy aged 5 to 17 in good health and CMV-seronegative. The rearrangement links TRBV9 to TRBJ1-1, with D possibly being TRBD1 (5 bases). The chain's CDR3 is CASSVVGRDTEAFF. In DNA form, the CDR3 reads TGTGCCAGCAGCGTAGTCGGCAGGGACACTGAAGCTTTCTTT.